The 20 T cell receptor beta chains below all came from one sample that was sequenced in a study of blood T cell repertoires in COVID-19 (TCRdb year 2020). The library was obtained by the immunoSEQ multiplex PCR assay. The table was pulled from immuneACCESS by TCRdb, which kept in-frame rearrangements only. Such tables lose some clones; where checked, under half of the loss comes from unresolved V genes, and the rest has no known cause. Here the sample has some 300,000 clones; just under 90% occur a single time. Of the sample, just under 6.5% falls within the top ten clones. Specimen: peripheral blood. The receptors shown here come from a woman in her 50s with COVID-19, enrolled during active disease.

This chain's CDR3 is CASSIQLLADSGELFF. CDR3 bases: TGTGCCAGTAGTATACAACTGCTAGCGGACTCTGGGGAGCTGTTTTTT. The chain has TRBV19 and TRBJ2-2, with 7 bases that match TRBD2. This CDR3 is built from 16 residues. J lost 8 bases, V lost 2 bases, and 11 bases had no gene match. The germline gives CDR1 LNHDA, CDR2 SQIVND (reference sequence).

Ten or more counts support this clone. The J gene is TRBJ2-1, the V gene TRBV10-3, with 7 positions matching TRBD2. The V gene end was trimmed by 5 bases and the J gene end by 1 base; junction bases not matched to a gene: 5. Germline CDR1 is ENHRY and CDR2 is SYGVKD. The CDR3 length is 15 residues. CDR3 protein: CAISTMGGSYNEQFF. The CDR3 DNA reads as TGTGCCATCAGTACTATGGGGGGGTCCTACAATGAGCAGTTCTTC.

This clone is a singleton in its sample. The chain links TRBV6-1 to TRBJ2-3; D unclear. From germline, CDR1 is MNHNS and CDR2 SASEGT. Deletions cut 2 bases from V and 3 bases from J, with 9 bases between. This CDR3 contains 14 residues. CDR3 bases: TGTGCCAGCAGTGAATATGCAGGTACAGATACGCAGTATTTT. Amino acid sequence: CASSEYAGTDTQYF.

The V call is TRBV6-5, the J call TRBJ2-7, with 8 bases fitting TRBD2. V was clipped by 4 bases and J by 3 bases; unmatched bases: 11. CDR1 and CDR2 (germline): MNHEY, SVGAGI. The CDR3 loop spans 16 amino acids. This CDR3 reads CASSSPKRERDYEQYF. The CDR3 DNA reads as TGTGCCAGCAGTTCCCCGAAGCGGGAGAGGGACTACGAGCAGTACTTC.

This sequence joins TRBV9 and TRBJ2-7; TRBD1 matches 8 bases. The V gene's germline CDR1 is SGDLS and CDR2 YYNGEE. This CDR3 has 13 amino acids. Trimming removed 2 bases from V and 5 bases from J; junction bases left unmatched: 3. The DNA for the CDR3 is TGTGCCAGCAGCGTGGACAGGGTGGACGAGCAGTACTTC. Encoded protein: CASSVDRVDEQYF.

The chain has TRBV19 and TRBJ2-2; 12 bases align to TRBD2. Germline loops: CDR1 LNHDA, CDR2 SQIVND (reference sequence). This CDR3 has 17 residues. The J segment lost 8 bases and the V segment lost 6 bases, leaving 13 bases of the junction unmatched. Written as DNA, the CDR3 is TGTGCCAGTAGAACAGGAAGGGGACTAGCGGGTATGGGGGAGCTGTTTTTT. Amino acids: CASRTGRGLAGMGELFF.

The chain couples TRBV11-2 to TRBJ2-3; 9 bases align to TRBD2. This CDR3 contains 15 residues. The trim removed 1 base at V and 9 bases at J, leaving 8 bases unmatched. Germline V CDR1 and CDR2: SGHAT, FQNNGV. CDR3 coding DNA: TGTGCCAGCAGCTTAGTGGTAGCGGGAGATCGAACGCAGTATTTT. As protein: CASSLVVAGDRTQYF.

The gene calls are TRBV30 and TRBJ2-1; TRBD2 is a possible D gene (5 bases). V lost 3 bases and J lost 6, with 12 bases in between. The CDR3 is 13 amino acids. Germline V gives CDR1 GTSNPN, CDR2 SVGIG (reference sequence). The CDR3 DNA reads TGTGCCTGGAGCGCGACGAGGGTCAATGAGCAGTTCTTC. Its protein product is CAWSATRVNEQFF.

This chain uses TRBV11-2 with TRBJ1-2, with D possibly TRBD1 on 5 matching bases. The V gene's germline CDR1 is SGHAT and CDR2 FQNNGV. CDR3 length: 15 amino acids. V was pared by 4 bases and J by 14 bases, with 26 bases between. DNA for the CDR3: TGTGCCAGCAGCTCAGGGATTCAGAACGGCCGTTGGGATACCTTC. Protein sequence: CASSSGIQNGRWDTF.

This clone has only a few counts. The chain is built from TRBV19 and TRBJ2-6; TRBD2 matches 11 bases. Germline trimming cut 5 bases from V and 0 bases from J; bases unmatched to any gene: 3. The CDR3 sequence is 17 residues long. In germline, CDR1 is LNHDA, CDR2 SQIVND (reference sequence). The CDR3 loop reads CASSSGLAVSGANVLTF. Written as DNA, the CDR3 is TGTGCCAGTAGTTCGGGACTAGCGGTCTCTGGGGCCAACGTCCTGACTTTC. Variable domain in full (rest from reference TRBV19 and TRBJ2-6): DGGITQSPKYLFRKEGQNVTLSCEQNLNHDAMYWYRQDPGQGLRLIYYSQIVNDFQKGDIAEGYSVSREKKESFPLTVTSAQKNPTAFYLCASSSGLAVSGANVLTFGAGSRLTVL.

The V and J genes are TRBV4-2 and TRBJ2-2; 7 nucleotides match TRBD2. Germline CDR1 LGHNA, CDR2 YNFKEQ. CDR3 size: 16 residues. With 4 bases clipped from V and 6 bases from J, the junction kept 11 bases outside the gene matches. This CDR3 reads CASSLPPTSVPGELFF. In DNA, the CDR3 is TGTGCCAGCAGCCTTCCCCCCACTAGCGTGCCCGGGGAGCTGTTTTTT.

The chain employs TRBV4-3 and TRBJ1-1; 7 bases are shared with TRBD1. This CDR3 is 13 amino acids long. Unmatched junction bases numbered 2, after V lost 4 bases and J lost 3 bases. Germline CDR1 reads LGHNA; CDR2 reads YSLEER. The CDR3 is CASSLGQYTEAFF. The CDR3 DNA sequence: TGCGCCAGCAGCCTGGGACAGTACACTGAAGCTTTCTTT.

V is TRBV7-6 and J is TRBJ2-1, with 8 nucleotides matching TRBD2. Unmatched junction bases numbered 12, after V lost 5 bases and J lost 6 bases. Germline V CDR1 and CDR2: SGHVS, FNYEAQ. This CDR3 region has 16 residues. CDR3 coding DNA: TGTGCCAGCAGCCCAGAGCCGGGAGGGCCTTCCAATGAGCAGTTCTTC. The encoded protein is CASSPEPGGPSNEQFF.

This chain joins TRBV19 and TRBJ1-5; D perhaps matches TRBD1 (6 bases). The V end was cut by 5 bases, the J end by 2 bases, with 13 bases between. CDR3 length: 15 residues. Looked up from germline, CDR1 is LNHDA and CDR2 is SQIVND (reference sequence). The CDR3 here is CASSAVGAGNQPQHF. The CDR3, as DNA: TGTGCCAGTAGTGCCGTGGGGGCTGGCAATCAGCCCCAGCATTTT. The full variable domain, its missing parts supplied by reference TRBV19 and TRBJ1-5, is DGGITQSPKYLFRKEGQNVTLSCEQNLNHDAMYWYRQDPGQGLRLIYYSQIVNDFQKGDIAEGYSVSREKKESFPLTVTSAQKNPTAFYLCASSAVGAGNQPQHFGDGTRLSIL.

The chain uses TRBV11-2 and TRBJ2-2, with D tentatively TRBD1 (6 bases). Germline-derived CDR1 and CDR2 are SGHAT and FQNNGV. V lost 3 bases to trimming and J lost 4 bases, with 9 bases between them. CDR3 size: 14 residues. This chain's CDR3 is CASSFRGRTGELFF. As DNA, the CDR3 is TGTGCCAGCAGCTTCAGGGGCCGCACCGGGGAGCTGTTTTTT.

The CDR3 loop reads CSVGPRGGSTDTQYF. The CDR3 coding sequence is TGCAGCGTTGGCCCGAGGGGGGGAAGCACAGATACGCAGTATTTT. This chain uses TRBV29-1 with TRBJ2-3, with D perhaps TRBD2 (7 bases). CDR1 and CDR2 from the germline V gene are SQVTM and ANQGSEA. The CDR3 is 15 residues long. V lost 4 bases to trimming and J lost 0 bases, with 14 bases between them.

The chain has TRBV4-2 and TRBJ2-1; 8 bases are shared with TRBD2. Trimming removed 0 bases from V and 7 bases from J; junction bases left unmatched: 8. The CDR3 sequence is 16 residues long. CDR1 is LGHNA and CDR2 is YNFKEQ in the germline V gene. For the CDR3, the DNA is TGTGCCAGCAGCCAAGATCCCCCAGCGGGAGTAAATGAGCAGTTCTTC. Its translation: CASSQDPPAGVNEQFF.

This clone has more than one count but fewer than ten. The chain uses TRBV11-3 and TRBJ2-7; 7 bases are shared with TRBD2. CDR1 SGHNT and CDR2 YENEEA come from the germline V gene. V dropped 4 bases and J dropped 3; count of bases not matched to a gene: 6. This CDR3 spans 14 amino acids. The CDR3 DNA is TGTGCCAGCAGCTCCATCGAGCGGGACTACGAGCAGTACTTC. Translating gives CASSSIERDYEQYF.

V gene TRBV5-4 combines with J gene TRBJ2-1; TRBD2 matches at 7 bases. CDR1 is SGHNT, CDR2 YYREEE, per germline (reference sequence). The J segment lost 5 bases and the V segment lost 0 bases, leaving 14 bases of the junction unmatched. This CDR3 has 18 residues. CDR3 nucleotide sequence: TGTGCCAGCAGCTTGGGAGGTCTAGGCGGGAGACCCGACAATGAGCAGTTCTTC. This translates into CASSLGGLGGRPDNEQFF.

For the CDR3, the DNA is TGTGCCAGCAGTTTGACTAGCGGGAGAGTTACAGATACGCAGTATTTT. Protein sequence: CASSLTSGRVTDTQYF. The V and J genes are TRBV2 and TRBJ2-3, with 12 bases lining up with TRBD2. CDR3 length: 16 residues. After removal of 5 bases from V and 3 bases from J, the junction contained 6 bases not matched to a gene. Looked up from germline, CDR1 is SNHLY and CDR2 is FYNNEI.